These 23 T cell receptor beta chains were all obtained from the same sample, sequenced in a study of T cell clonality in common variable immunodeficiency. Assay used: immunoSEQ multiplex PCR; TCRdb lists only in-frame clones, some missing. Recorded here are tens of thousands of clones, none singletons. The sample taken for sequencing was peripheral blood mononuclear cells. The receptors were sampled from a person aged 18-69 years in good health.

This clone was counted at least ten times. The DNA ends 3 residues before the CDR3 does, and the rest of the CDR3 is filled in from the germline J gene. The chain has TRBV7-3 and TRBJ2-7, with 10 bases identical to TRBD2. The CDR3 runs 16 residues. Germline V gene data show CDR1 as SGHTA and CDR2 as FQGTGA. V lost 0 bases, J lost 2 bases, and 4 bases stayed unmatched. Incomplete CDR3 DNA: TGTGCCAGCAGCTTAACTACTAGCGGGGTTCCCTACGAG. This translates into CASSLTTSGVPYE. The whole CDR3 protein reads CASSLTTSGVPYEQYF.

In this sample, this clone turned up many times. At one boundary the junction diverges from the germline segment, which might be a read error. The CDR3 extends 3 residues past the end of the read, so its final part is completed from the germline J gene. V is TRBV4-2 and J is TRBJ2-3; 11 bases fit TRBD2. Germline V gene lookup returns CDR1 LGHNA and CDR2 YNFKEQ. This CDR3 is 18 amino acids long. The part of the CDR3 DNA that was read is TGCGCCAGCAGCCGTACACCCCCCACTAGCGGGAGAACAGATACG. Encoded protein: CASSRTPPTSGRTDT. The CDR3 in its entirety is CASSRTPPTSGRTDTQYF.

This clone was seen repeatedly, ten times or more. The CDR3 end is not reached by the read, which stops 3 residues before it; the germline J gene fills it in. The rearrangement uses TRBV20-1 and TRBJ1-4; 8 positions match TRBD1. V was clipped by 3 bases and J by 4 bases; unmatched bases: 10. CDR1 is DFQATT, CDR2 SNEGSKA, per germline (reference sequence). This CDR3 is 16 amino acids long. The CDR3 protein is CSARSFGTGYNEKLFF. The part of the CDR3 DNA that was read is TGCAGTGCTAGGTCCTTCGGGACAGGCTATAATGAAAAA.

CDR3 bases read: TGCAGCGTCCCCATTAAGATAGGGGCCTATGGC. Residues: CSVPIKIGAYG. The complete CDR3 protein is CSVPIKIGAYGYTF. V usage is TRBV29-1 and J usage is TRBJ1-2; a possible D gene is TRBD1 (5 bases). Coverage ceases 3 residues before the CDR3 finishes, and the germline J gene fills in the end. The V end lost 6 bases, the J end lost 4 bases, and 18 bases lay between the germline ends. The length of the CDR3 is 14 residues. The germline V gene encodes CDR1 SQVTM and CDR2 ANQGSEA.

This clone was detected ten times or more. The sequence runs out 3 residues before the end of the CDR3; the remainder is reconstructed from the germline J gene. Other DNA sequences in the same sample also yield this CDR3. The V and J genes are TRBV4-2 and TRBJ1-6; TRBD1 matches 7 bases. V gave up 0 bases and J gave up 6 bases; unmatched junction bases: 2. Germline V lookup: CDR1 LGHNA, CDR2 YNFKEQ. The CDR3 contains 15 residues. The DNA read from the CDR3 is TGTGCCAGCAGCCAAGAACAGGGGTCTAATTCACCC. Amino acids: CASSQEQGSNSP. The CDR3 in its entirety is CASSQEQGSNSPLHF.

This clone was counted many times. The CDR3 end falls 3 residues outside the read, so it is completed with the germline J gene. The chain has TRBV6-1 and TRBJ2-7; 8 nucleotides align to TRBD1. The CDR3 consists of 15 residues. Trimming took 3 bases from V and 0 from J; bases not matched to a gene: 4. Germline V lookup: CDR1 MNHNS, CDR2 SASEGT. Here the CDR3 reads CASSDRQGISYEQYF. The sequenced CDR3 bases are TGTGCCAGCAGTGACCGACAGGGGATCTCCTACGAG.

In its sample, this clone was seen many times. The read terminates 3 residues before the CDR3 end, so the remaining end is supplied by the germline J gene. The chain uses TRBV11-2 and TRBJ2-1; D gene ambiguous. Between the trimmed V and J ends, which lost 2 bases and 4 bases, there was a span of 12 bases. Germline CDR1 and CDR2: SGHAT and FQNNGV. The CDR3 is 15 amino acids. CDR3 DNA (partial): TGTGCCAGCAGCTTACAGGTGTTAACGTACAATGAG. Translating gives CASSLQVLTYNE. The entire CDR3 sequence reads CASSLQVLTYNEQFF.

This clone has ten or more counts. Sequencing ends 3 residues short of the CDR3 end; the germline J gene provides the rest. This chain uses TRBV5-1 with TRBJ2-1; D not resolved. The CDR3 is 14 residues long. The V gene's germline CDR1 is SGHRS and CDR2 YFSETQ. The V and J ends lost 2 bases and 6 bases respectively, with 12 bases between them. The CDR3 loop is CASSFITDLNEQFF. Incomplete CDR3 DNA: TGCGCCAGCAGCTTTATCACAGACCTCAATGAG.

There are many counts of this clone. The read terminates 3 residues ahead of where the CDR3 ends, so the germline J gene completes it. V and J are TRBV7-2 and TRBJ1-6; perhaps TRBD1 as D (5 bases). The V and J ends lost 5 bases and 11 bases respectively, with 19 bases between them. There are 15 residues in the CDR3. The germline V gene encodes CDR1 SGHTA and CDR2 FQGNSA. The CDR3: CASSRRSGGPAPLHF. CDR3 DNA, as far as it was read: TGTGCCAGCAGCCGCCGATCGGGGGGTCCGGCACCC.

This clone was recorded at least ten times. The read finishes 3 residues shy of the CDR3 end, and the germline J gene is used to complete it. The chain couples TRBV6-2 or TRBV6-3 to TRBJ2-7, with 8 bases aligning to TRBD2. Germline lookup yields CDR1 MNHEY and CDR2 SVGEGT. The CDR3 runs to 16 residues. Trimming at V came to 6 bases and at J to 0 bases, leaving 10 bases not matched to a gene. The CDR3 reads CASREFGLAHSYEQYF. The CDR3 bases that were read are TGTGCCAGCAGGGAATTCGGACTAGCCCACTCCTACGAG.

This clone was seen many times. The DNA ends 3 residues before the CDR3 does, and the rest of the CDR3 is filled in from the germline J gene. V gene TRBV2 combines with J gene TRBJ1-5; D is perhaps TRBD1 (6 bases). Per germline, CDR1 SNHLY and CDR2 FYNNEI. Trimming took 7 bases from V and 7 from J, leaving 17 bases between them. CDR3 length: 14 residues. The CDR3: CASNIQGHGQPQHF. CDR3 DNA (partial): TGTGCCAGCAACATCCAGGGACATGGGCAGCCC. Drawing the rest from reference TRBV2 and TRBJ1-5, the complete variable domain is EPEVTQTPSHQVTQMGQEVILRCVPISNHLYFYWYRQILGQKVEFLVSFYNNEISEKSEIFDDQFSVERPDGSNFTLKIRSTKLEDSAMYFCASNIQGHGQPQHFGDGTRLSIL.

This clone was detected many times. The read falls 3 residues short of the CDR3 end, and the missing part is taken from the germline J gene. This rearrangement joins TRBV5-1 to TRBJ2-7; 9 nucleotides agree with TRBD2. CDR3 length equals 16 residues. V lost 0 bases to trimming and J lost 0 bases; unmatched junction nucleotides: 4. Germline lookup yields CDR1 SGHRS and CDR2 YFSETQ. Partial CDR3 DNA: TGCGCCAGCAGCTTGGGTCCTAGCGGGACCTCCTACGAG. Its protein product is CASSLGPSGTSYE. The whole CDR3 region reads CASSLGPSGTSYEQYF.

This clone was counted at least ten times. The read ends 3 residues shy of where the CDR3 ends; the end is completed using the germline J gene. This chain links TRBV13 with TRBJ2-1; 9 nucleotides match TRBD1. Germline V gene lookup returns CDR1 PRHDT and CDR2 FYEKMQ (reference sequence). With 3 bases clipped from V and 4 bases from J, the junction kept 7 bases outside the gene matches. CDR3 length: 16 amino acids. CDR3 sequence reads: CASSLGPGQGYNEQFF. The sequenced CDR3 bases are TGTGCCAGCAGCTTGGGACCGGGACAGGGATACAATGAG.

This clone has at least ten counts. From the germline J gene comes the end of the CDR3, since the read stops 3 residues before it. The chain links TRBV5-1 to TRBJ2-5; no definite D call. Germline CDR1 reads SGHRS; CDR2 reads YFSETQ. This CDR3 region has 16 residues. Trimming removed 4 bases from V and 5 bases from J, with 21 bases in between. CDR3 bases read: TGCGCCAGCAGCATGGGCCCGGGTGTACTCGGGGAGACC. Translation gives CASSMGPGVLGET. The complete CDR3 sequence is CASSMGPGVLGETQYF. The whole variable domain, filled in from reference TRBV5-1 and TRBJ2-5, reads KAGVTQTPRYLIKTRGQQVTLSCSPISGHRSVSWYQQTPGQGLQFLFEYFSETQRNKGNFPGRFSGRQFSNSRSEMNVSTLELGDSALYLCASSMGPGVLGETQYFGPGTRLLVL.

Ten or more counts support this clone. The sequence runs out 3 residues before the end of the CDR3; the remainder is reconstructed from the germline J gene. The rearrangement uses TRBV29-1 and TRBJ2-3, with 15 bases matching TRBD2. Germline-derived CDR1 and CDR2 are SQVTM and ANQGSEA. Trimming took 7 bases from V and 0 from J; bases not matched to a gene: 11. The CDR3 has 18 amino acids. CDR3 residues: CSGGLAGGRRASTDTQYF. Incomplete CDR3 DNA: TGCAGCGGGGGACTAGCGGGAGGACGGAGAGCTAGCACAGATACG.

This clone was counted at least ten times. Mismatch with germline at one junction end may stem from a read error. CDR3 sequence reads: CASSAAGTGGNEQYF. CDR3 DNA, as far as it was read: TGCGCCAGCAGCGCCGCCGGGACAGGGGGGAACGAG. The chain carries TRBV4-2 and TRBJ2-7; 11 nucleotides agree with TRBD1. The CDR3 extends 3 residues past the end of the read, so its final part is completed from the germline J gene. The CDR3 has 15 amino acids. CDR1 and CDR2 from the germline V gene are LGHNA and YNFKEQ.

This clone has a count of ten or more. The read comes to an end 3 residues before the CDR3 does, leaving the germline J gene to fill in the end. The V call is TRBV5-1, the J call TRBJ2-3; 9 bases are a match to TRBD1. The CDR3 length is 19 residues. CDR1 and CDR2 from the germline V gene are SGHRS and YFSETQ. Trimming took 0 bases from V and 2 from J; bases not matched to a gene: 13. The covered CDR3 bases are TGCGCCAGCAGCTTGGCCGGGACAGGGCATGTATTCGTCACAGATACG. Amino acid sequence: CASSLAGTGHVFVTDT. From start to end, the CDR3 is CASSLAGTGHVFVTDTQYF.

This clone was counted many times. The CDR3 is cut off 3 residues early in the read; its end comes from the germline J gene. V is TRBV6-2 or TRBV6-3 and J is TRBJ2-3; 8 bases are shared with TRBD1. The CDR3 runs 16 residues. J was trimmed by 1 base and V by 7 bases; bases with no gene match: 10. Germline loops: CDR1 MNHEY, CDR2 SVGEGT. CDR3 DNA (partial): TGTGCCAGCACCGACGGACAGGGAAGGGGCACAGATACG. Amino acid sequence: CASTDGQGRGTDT. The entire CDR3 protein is CASTDGQGRGTDTQYF.

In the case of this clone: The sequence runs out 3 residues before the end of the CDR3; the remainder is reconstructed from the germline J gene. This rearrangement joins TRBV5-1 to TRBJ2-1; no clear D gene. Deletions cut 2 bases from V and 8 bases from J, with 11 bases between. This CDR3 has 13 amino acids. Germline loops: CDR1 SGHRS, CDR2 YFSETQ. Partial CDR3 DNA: TGCGCCAGCAGCTTTTTTCCCAGCGATGAG. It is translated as CASSFFPSDE. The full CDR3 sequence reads CASSFFPSDEQFF.

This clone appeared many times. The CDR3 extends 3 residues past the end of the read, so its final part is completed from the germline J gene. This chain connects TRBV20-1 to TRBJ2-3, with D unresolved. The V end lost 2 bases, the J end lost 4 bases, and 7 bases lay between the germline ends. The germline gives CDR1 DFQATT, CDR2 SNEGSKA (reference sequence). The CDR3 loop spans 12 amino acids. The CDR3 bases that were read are TGCAGTGCTAGATCCAGTTCAGATACG. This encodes CSARSSSDT. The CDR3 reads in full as CSARSSSDTQYF.

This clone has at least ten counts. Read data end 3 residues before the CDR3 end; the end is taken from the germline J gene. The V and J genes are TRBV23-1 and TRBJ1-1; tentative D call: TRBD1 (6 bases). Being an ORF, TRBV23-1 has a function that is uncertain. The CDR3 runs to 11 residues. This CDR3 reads CASSEGDGAFF. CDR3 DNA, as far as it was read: TGCGCCAGCAGCGAGGGGGACGGA.

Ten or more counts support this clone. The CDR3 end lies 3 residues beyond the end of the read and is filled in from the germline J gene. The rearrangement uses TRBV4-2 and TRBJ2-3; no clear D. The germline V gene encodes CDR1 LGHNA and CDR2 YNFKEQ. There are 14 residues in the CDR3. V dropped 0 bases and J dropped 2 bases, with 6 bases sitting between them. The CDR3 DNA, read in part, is TGTGCCAGCAGCCAAGACAGGTACACAGATACG. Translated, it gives CASSQDRYTDT. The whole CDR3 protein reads CASSQDRYTDTQYF.

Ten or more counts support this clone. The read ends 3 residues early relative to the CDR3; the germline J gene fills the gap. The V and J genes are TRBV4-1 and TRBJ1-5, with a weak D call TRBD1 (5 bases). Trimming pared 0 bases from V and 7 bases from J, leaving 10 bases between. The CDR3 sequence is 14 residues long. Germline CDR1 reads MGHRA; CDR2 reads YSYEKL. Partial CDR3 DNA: TGCGCCAGCAGCCAAGAGCCGACAGTCCAGCCC. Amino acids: CASSQEPTVQP. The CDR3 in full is CASSQEPTVQPQHF.